This T cell receptor (beta chain) is from a study of shared clonotypes between healthy human individuals (dated by TCRdb to the early 2020s). About the investigation overall: The cohort comprised two women and a few men aged 18 to 49 years. Different laboratories and diverse techniques were used to prepare libraries and sequence TCR repertoires, to increase sequencing depth and limit assay-specific biases. Leukapheresis yielded between about 0.94 and 10 billion PBMCs per donor. For each donor, three plates each were used for CD4 naive and CD4 memory, two plates were used for CD8 naive, and one plate was used for CD8 memory. The study deeply sequenced blood TCR repertoires of roughly five healthy adults to estimate repertoire size and the extent of clonotype sharing between individuals. Findings and caveats that apply to the study as a whole: Across a few donors, 4.5% to 6.5% of naive CD4, roughly 3.8% of naive CD8, approximately 2.5% of memory CD4, and approximately 0.42% of memory CD8 clonotypes were shared. The small number of donors limited the genetic and exposure-history diversity represented. Naive subsets generally had larger estimated clonotype richness than memory subsets did. Only blood was sampled, and tissue TCR repertoires likely differ from those in blood. Pairwise subsampling indicated that sequencing depth was expected to affect the degree of clonotype sharing among donors. Rarefaction of sorted-subset datasets indicated incomplete sequencing despite the large sequencing depth. Compared with non-shared clonotypes, the clonotypes found in all four sorted-subset donors had higher generation probabilities.

The germline V gene gives CDR1 as MNHEY and CDR2 as SVGAGI. The CDR3 runs 15 residues from the cysteine to the phenylalanine. Only the CDR3 region is kept as DNA, spanning 45 bases read in frame from base 1. After removal of 4 bases from V and 4 bases from J, the junction retains 8 bases not matched to a gene. As for this clone: Which antigen it targets is not known. One base away there is no much larger clone; base qualities are not given.

TCR CDR3 regions were amplified from genomic DNA by multiplex PCR using the deep immunoSEQ assay. Genomic DNA extracted from each cell subset was distributed evenly over all wells of several immunoSEQ 96-well plates, and each plate served as one replicate. For sorted subsets, each replicate PCR was loaded with about 0.2 ug genomic DNA, equivalent to about 30,000 T cell genomes. Purified libraries were measured with a Qubit 3.0 fluorometer, size-checked on a Bioanalyzer 2100, and measured again with the KAPA Library Quantification kit. Every immunoSEQ 96-well plate was sequenced on a separate single-read 150-cycle Illumina NextSeq 550 flow cell. Per the original workflow: Because the immunoSEQ output held only junctional sequences and lacked quality scores, the filtering could not match the filtering applied to full-length reads. To assign V/J genes and CDR3, sequences were annotated using PyIR, a Python wrapper for IgBLAST v1.9, with IMGT germline references. Any read was removed if the V/J assignment was weak (E-value above 1e-6), the CDR3 was missing, or the read contained stop codons, out-of-frame junctions, or ambiguous translated residues. A V3J clonotype was defined by an identical inferred V gene, J gene, and CDR3 amino acid sequence. Percentage overlap between repertoires was calculated by dividing the number of shared unique clonotypes by the size of the smaller repertoire. Three approaches were used to assess repertoire richness: RTK rarefaction, the Chao1 estimator, and Recon v2.1 estimates of unobserved clonotypes. Generation probabilities for all TCRbeta clonotypes obtained by the gDNA method from a handful of donors were computed using OLGA. The clones in this table, taken by TCRdb from immuneACCESS, are in-frame only. Not every clone is retained; where verified, under half of the shortfall comes from an unresolved V gene, and the cause of the rest is unknown. The V and J calls and clone size were taken over from that table, and D and trimming were inferred from the DNA. The sample includes 2 million to 2.5 million clones, with about 95% observed a single time. Together, the top ten hold 0.9% to 1.3% of the sample.

CD8 naive samples consisted of CD45RO-negative cells that were positively selected for CCR7, yielding a CD45RA+CCR7+ population without TemRA cells. Donors were healthy HIV-negative adults with no recently reported acute infections or vaccinations. Every donor was a Caucasian adult residing in Nashville, Tennessee, USA. Blood was obtained by leukapheresis, after which PBMCs were separated by Ficoll-Histopaque density gradient centrifugation and cryopreserved in liquid nitrogen vapor phase. Analytical flow cytometry was used to check the purity and quantity of each magnetically sorted T cell population. Each sorted fraction had its genomic DNA isolated and then quantified by UV absorbance on a Nanodrop 2000c.

The chain is made from TRBV6-5 and TRBJ1-2; 8 central bases correspond to TRBD1. The source material was naive CD8+ T cells sorted from blood. The cell subset or site label, as the study defines it: CD45RA+CCR7+. This TCR came from a man between 18 and 29 years old in good health. The CDR3 protein is CASSFRGLPAYGYTF. The DNA sequence reads TGTGCCAGCAGTTTCAGGGGGCTCCCTGCCTATGGCTACACCTTC.